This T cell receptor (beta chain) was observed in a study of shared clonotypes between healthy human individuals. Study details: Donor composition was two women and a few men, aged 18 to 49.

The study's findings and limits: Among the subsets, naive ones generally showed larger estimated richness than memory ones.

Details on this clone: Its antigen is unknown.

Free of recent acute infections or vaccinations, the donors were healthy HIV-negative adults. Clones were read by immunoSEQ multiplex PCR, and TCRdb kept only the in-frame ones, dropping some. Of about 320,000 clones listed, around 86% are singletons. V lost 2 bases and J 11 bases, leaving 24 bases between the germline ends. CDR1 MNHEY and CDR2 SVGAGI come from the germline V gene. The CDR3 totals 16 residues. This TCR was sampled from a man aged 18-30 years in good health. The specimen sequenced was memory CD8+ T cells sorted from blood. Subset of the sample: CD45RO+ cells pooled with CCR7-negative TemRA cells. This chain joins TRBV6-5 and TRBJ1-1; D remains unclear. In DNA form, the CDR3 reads TGTGCCAGCAGTTACAGTTCCAACTCGTGGGGTAATAAGGCTTTCTTT. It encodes CASSYSSNSWGNKAFF.